The following is a T cell receptor beta chain sequence with its context. No antigen is known for it. Profiling of TCR beta VDJ combinations and CDR3 sequences used genomic DNA as template. MiXCR was run by TCRdb on the reads, yielding one entry per CDR3 protein. The sample lists hundreds of thousands of distinct CDR3 sequences; about 70% were seen once. This CDR3 contains 14 residues. Germline assignment: CDR1 MNHNY and CDR2 SVGAGI (reference sequence). Unmatched junction bases numbered 9, after V lost 8 bases and J lost 3 bases. The sample originates from a study of CD8+CD57+ T cells in acquired aplastic anemia. Study-level results: No significant difference in CD8+ Simpson's diversity was found between patients and controls. Patients and controls shared under 35 CD8+ CDR3 sequences, which appeared highly expressed in patients and within their immunodominant clones.

The V and J genes are TRBV6-6 and TRBJ2-7, with 8 bases fitting TRBD1. The TCR originated in a human donor in good health, serving as a control. Sequences were obtained from sorted CD4+, CD8+, or CD8+CD57+ T cells (not recorded which) from PBMCs. CDR3 DNA sequence: TGTGCCAGCGTCGTGGCAGACAGGGGCTACGAGCAGTACTTC. Amino acid sequence: CASVVADRGYEQYF.